Following are 25 T cell receptor beta chains from one sample sequenced in a study of T-cell memory formation after mild COVID-19 (dated by TCRdb to the early 2020s). The library was prepared using 5' RACE. The data were produced on an Illumina NovaSeq 6000. In TCRdb, the public reads were trimmed at Q25 with fastp and aligned with MiXCR, with productive beta chains retained. Every entry covers one CDR3 protein and lists the most common genes and DNA from its rows. Within this sample are 400,000 to 500,000 distinct CDR3 sequences, with approximately 20% of them counted one time only. The ten top clones hold about 8.1% of the sample. The sample comprised PBMCs or a T cell subset sorted from them (not recorded which). All receptors derive from an adult woman who had mild COVID-19 (a few samples of this study predate the infection). The sample titles of this study are shuffled in the database, so cell type and time point are left out; the donor was told from shared clones.

The chain uses TRBV4-1 and TRBJ2-5; D unresolved. The CDR3 is 15 amino acids. V was clipped by 1 base and J by 4 bases, with 13 bases between them. Looked up from germline, CDR1 is MGHRA and CDR2 is YSYEKL. CDR3 coding DNA: TGCGCCAGCAGCCAAGGGCTAGAACCTGGAGAGACCCAGTACTTC. This codes for CASSQGLEPGETQYF.

This clonotype appeared a few times. This chain uses TRBV5-4 with TRBJ2-1; D is unclear. The CDR3 consists of 15 residues. The V gene lost 1 base and the J gene lost 5 bases, with 13 bases spanning the gap. CDR1 and CDR2 (germline): SGHNT, YYREEE (reference sequence). In nucleotides, the CDR3 is TGTGCCAGCAGCTTGCCGGTGTCGGTACACAATGAGCAGTTCTTC. Its translation is CASSLPVSVHNEQFF.

The chain has TRBV20-1 and TRBJ2-7; 7 nucleotides align to TRBD1. Germline loops: CDR1 DFQATT, CDR2 SNEGSKA (reference sequence). CDR3 size: 14 residues. J was trimmed by 2 bases and V by 4 bases; bases with no gene match: 8. The CDR3 nucleotides are TGCAGTGCTAATAGGGACAGTTGGACCTACGAGCAGTACTTC. Translation: CSANRDSWTYEQYF.

The chain recombines TRBV12-3 or TRBV12-4 with TRBJ2-7; 10 bases line up with TRBD2. V was pared by 7 bases and J by 2 bases, with 8 bases of the junction left unmatched. The CDR3 has 15 residues. CDR3 protein: CASNRAGLAPYEQYF. CDR3 coding DNA: TGTGCCAGCAACAGGGCGGGACTAGCGCCCTACGAGCAGTACTTC.

CDR3 amino acids: CASSTIQLGTDTQYF. As DNA, the CDR3 is TGTGCCAGCAGCACCATACAGCTAGGAACAGATACGCAGTATTTT. V is TRBV7-9 and J is TRBJ2-3; no clear D gene. Trimming shortened V by 5 bases and J by 3 bases, and 15 bases separated the two germline ends. Germline assignment: CDR1 SEHNR and CDR2 FQNEAQ (reference sequence). The CDR3 covers 15 residues.

The chain links TRBV7-2 to TRBJ2-7, with 13 nucleotides matching TRBD2. The CDR3 runs 20 residues. With V trimmed by 4 bases and J by 4 bases, 19 bases remained unmatched. The germline CDR1 and CDR2 sequences are SGHTA and FQGNSA. CDR3 residues: CASSSLRTSGRTGRSYEQYF. The CDR3, as DNA: TGTGCCAGCAGCTCGCTCCGGACTAGCGGGAGAACCGGGCGCTCTTACGAGCAGTACTTC.

The chain carries TRBV7-9 and TRBJ2-5, with D possibly matching TRBD2 (6 bases). Germline-derived CDR1 and CDR2 are SEHNR and FQNEAQ (reference sequence). Trimming removed 1 base at V and 1 base at J, with 10 bases between. The CDR3 runs 15 residues. The CDR3 protein is CASSLDPGVQETQYF. For the CDR3, the DNA is TGTGCCAGCAGCTTAGACCCGGGGGTCCAAGAGACCCAGTACTTC.

This clonotype was seen many times. V usage is TRBV28 and J usage is TRBJ2-3; D remains ambiguous. V lost 2 bases to trimming and J lost 7 bases, with 4 bases between them. Germline V gene sequence: CDR1 MDHEN, CDR2 SYDVKM. The CDR3 consists of 11 residues. The CDR3 here is CASSLGHTQYF. CDR3 coding DNA: TGTGCCAGCAGTTTAGGTCATACGCAGTATTTT.

This chain links TRBV2 with TRBJ2-1; 9 bases fit TRBD2. V lost 5 bases, J lost 0 bases, and 5 bases stayed unmatched. Germline-derived CDR1 and CDR2 are SNHLY and FYNNEI. There are 16 residues in the CDR3. CDR3 sequence: CASSRMRGGSYNEQFF. The CDR3, as DNA: TGTGCCAGCAGTCGAATGCGGGGGGGCTCCTACAATGAGCAGTTCTTC.

The chain joins TRBV7-9 to TRBJ2-7, with D possibly being TRBD1 (6 bases). The V gene lost 5 bases and the J gene lost 7 bases, with 12 bases spanning the gap. The length of the CDR3 is 12 residues. Germline V CDR1 and CDR2: SEHNR, FQNEAQ (reference sequence). The CDR3 nucleotides are TGTGCCAGCAGCCCCGGGCAGGGGGAGCAGTACTTC. This encodes CASSPGQGEQYF.

The chain combines TRBV12-3 or TRBV12-4 with TRBJ2-7; 9 bases map to TRBD2. J lost 0 bases, V lost 6 bases, and 0 bases had no gene match. CDR3 length: 13 amino acids. CDR3 residues: CASRLAGSYEQYF. The CDR3 DNA sequence: TGTGCCAGCAGACTAGCGGGCTCCTACGAGCAGTACTTC.

This clonotype was found a few times. The CDR3 is CASSISTSYEQYF. In nucleotides, the CDR3 is TGTGCCAGCAGCATCTCGACTTCCTACGAGCAGTACTTC. The chain combines TRBV5-6 with TRBJ2-7; no clear D gene. Germline CDR1 and CDR2: SGHDT and YYEEEE. Between the trimmed V and J ends, which lost 4 bases and 1 base, there was a span of 9 bases. This CDR3 is 13 amino acids long.

This clonotype turned up a few times. V is TRBV12-3 or TRBV12-4 and J is TRBJ2-7; no clear D. V was shortened by 7 bases and J by 3 bases, with 10 bases between the two germline ends. This CDR3 has 12 amino acids. CDR3 sequence: CASTPDGYEQYF. Here the CDR3 DNA reads TGTGCCAGCACGCCGGACGGCTACGAGCAGTACTTC.

This clonotype has just a few counts. The chain joins TRBV19 to TRBJ1-5; no clear D gene. V was clipped by 4 bases and J by 0 bases, with 10 bases between them. The CDR3 loop spans 15 amino acids. Germline CDR1 LNHDA, CDR2 SQIVND (reference sequence). CDR3 region: CASSNYRDSNQPQHF. CDR3 coding DNA: TGTGCCAGTAGTAATTACAGAGATAGCAATCAGCCCCAGCATTTT.

The CDR3 loop reads CSAASGVPGAIQETKYF. Here the CDR3 DNA reads TGCAGTGCTGCCTCCGGCGTGCCGGGAGCTATTCAGGAAACCAAGTACTTC. The rearrangement uses TRBV20-1 and TRBJ2-5; weak D call: TRBD2 (6 bases). Germline CDR1 and CDR2: DFQATT and SNEGSKA (reference sequence). V lost 5 bases to trimming and J lost 12 bases, with 34 bases between them. The CDR3 runs to 17 residues.

This clonotype was observed at least ten times. The CDR3 loop reads CASSLLGTGGNEQFF. CDR3 DNA: TGTGCCAGCAGCTTATTAGGGACAGGGGGCAATGAGCAGTTCTTC. The rearrangement links TRBV7-9 to TRBJ2-1; 11 bases align to TRBD1. CDR3 length: 15 amino acids. The V segment lost 2 bases and the J segment 6 bases; nucleotides outside the gene matches: 3. Germline lookup yields CDR1 SEHNR and CDR2 FQNEAQ (reference sequence).

The table lists this clonotype with a few counts. V is TRBV5-1 and J is TRBJ2-1, with 10 bases fitting TRBD2. This CDR3 comprises 20 residues. J was trimmed by 2 bases and V by 3 bases; bases with no gene match: 17. Germline CDR1 SGHRS, CDR2 YFSETQ. The CDR3: CASSSDNPGLAGDPYNEQFF. The DNA for the CDR3 is TGCGCCAGCAGCTCGGATAACCCGGGGCTAGCGGGAGACCCCTACAATGAGCAGTTCTTC. The full variable domain, rest sourced from reference TRBV5-1 and TRBJ2-1, is KAGVTQTPRYLIKTRGQQVTLSCSPISGHRSVSWYQQTPGQGLQFLFEYFSETQRNKGNFPGRFSGRQFSNSRSEMNVSTLELGDSALYLCASSSDNPGLAGDPYNEQFFGPGTRLTVL.

The genes are TRBV20-1 and TRBJ1-5, with D perhaps TRBD1 (6 bases). The germline CDR1 and CDR2 sequences are DFQATT and SNEGSKA (reference sequence). Trimming took off 3 bases at V and 5 bases at J, with 17 bases between the two ends. The CDR3 spans 15 residues. The CDR3 nucleotides are TGCAGTGCTAGGGGGCAAGGGGGGCCCCATCAGCCCCAGCATTTT. It encodes CSARGQGGPHQPQHF.

Only a few counts were recorded for this clonotype. This sequence joins TRBV12-3 or TRBV12-4 and TRBJ2-7; a possible D gene is TRBD1 (5 bases). The V gene lost 3 bases and the J gene lost 2 bases, with 8 bases spanning the gap. The CDR3 is made up of 13 amino acids. The CDR3 is CASSLMTAYEQYF. For the CDR3, the DNA is TGTGCCAGCAGTTTGATGACAGCCTACGAGCAGTACTTC.

The rearrangement links TRBV5-6 to TRBJ2-1, with a tentative D call TRBD1 (6 bases). The CDR3 sequence is 16 residues long. Per germline, CDR1 SGHDT and CDR2 YYEEEE. V gave up 2 bases and J gave up 4 bases, with 16 bases separating them. The CDR3 DNA follows: TGTGCCAGCAGCTTCGACCGGGACACCGGGTACAATGAGCAGTTCTTC. Protein sequence: CASSFDRDTGYNEQFF.

There are a few counts of this clonotype. V is TRBV7-6 and J is TRBJ2-2; a weak D match, TRBD2 (6 bases). V dropped 5 bases and J dropped 3 bases, with 13 bases sitting between them. The CDR3 is made up of 15 amino acids. Germline assignment: CDR1 SGHVS and CDR2 FNYEAQ. As DNA, the CDR3 is TGTGCCAGCAGCCCCCGGGGGTGGGACACCGGGGAGCTGTTTTTT. Its translation is CASSPRGWDTGELFF.

This clonotype has more than one count but fewer than ten. This sequence joins TRBV7-6 and TRBJ1-1; D is undetermined. Trimming removed 10 bases at V and 5 bases at J, with 23 bases between. This CDR3 region has 15 residues. The V gene's germline CDR1 is SGHVS and CDR2 FNYEAQ. In nucleotides, the CDR3 is TGTGCCACTCCACCGGGGTTTCGGGTTGCGACTGAAGCTTTCTTT. This encodes CATPPGFRVATEAFF.

This clonotype came up a few times. This chain uses TRBV11-2 with TRBJ2-5; maybe TRBD2 (6 bases). The germline V gene encodes CDR1 SGHAT and CDR2 FQNNGV. The CDR3 is 14 residues long. V lost 2 bases to trimming and J lost 7 bases, with 14 bases between them. Here the CDR3 reads CASSLNGRKGTQYF. The CDR3 DNA reads TGTGCCAGCAGCTTAAACGGGAGAAAGGGGACCCAGTACTTC.

In this sample, this clonotype turned up many times. V and J are TRBV5-1 and TRBJ2-4, with D possibly matching TRBD2 (5 bases). The CDR3 length is 16 residues. CDR1 SGHRS and CDR2 YFSETQ come from the germline V gene. V was cut by 3 bases and J by 0 bases, with 13 bases left in between. The CDR3 region has the DNA TGCGCCAGCAGCTCCGGGGAGCGGTTAGCCAAAAACATTCAGTACTTC. Protein: CASSSGERLAKNIQYF.

CDR3 protein: CASSSGDQPQHF. CDR3 DNA sequence: TGTGCCAGCAGTTCAGGGGATCAGCCCCAGCATTTT. V gene TRBV2 combines with J gene TRBJ1-5, with D perhaps matching TRBD1 (6 bases). Germline V gives CDR1 SNHLY, CDR2 FYNNEI. Between the trimmed V and J ends, which lost 5 bases and 5 bases, there was a span of 7 bases. The CDR3 covers 12 residues.